Listed here is a single TCR beta chain. The source of the sample is a study of blood T cell repertoires in COVID-19. The table came from immunoSEQ multiplex PCR; TCRdb's copy has only in-frame clones and leaves some out. The data hold 250,000 to 350,000 clones, with around 85% observed a single time. CDR3 length equals 16 residues. Trimming cost V 7 bases and J 5 bases; bases outside gene matches: 9. Germline-derived CDR1 and CDR2 are SGHTA and FQGNSA. This clonotype was obtained from a human donor with COVID-19, enrolled during active disease. The donor label of this sample is uncertain. Sequencing used peripheral blood. The chain joins TRBV7-2 to TRBJ2-1, with 12 nucleotides matching TRBD2. In DNA, the CDR3 is TGTGCCAGCACCCTGACTAGCGGGAGCAACCACAATGAGCAGTTCTTC. Its translation: CASTLTSGSNHNEQFF.